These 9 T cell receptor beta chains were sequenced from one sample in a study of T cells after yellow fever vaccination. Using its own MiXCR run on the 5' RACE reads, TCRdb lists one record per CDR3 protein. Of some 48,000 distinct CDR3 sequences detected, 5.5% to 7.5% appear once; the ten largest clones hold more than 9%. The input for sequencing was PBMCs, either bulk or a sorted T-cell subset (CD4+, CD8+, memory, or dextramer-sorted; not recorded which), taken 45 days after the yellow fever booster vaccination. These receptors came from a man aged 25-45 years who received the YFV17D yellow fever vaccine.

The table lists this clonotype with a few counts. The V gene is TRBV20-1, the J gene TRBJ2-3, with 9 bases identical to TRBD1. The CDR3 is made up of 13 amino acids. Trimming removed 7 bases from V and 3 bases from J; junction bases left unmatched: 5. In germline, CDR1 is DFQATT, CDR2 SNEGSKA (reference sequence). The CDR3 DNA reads TGCAGTGAGCCGGGACAGGGAACAGATACGCAGTATTTT. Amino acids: CSEPGQGTDTQYF.

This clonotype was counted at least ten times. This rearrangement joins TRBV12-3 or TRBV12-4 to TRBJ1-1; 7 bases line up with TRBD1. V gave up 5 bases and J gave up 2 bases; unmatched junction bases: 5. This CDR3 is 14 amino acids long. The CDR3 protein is CASSLTGKNTEAFF. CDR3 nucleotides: TGTGCCAGCAGTCTGACAGGGAAAAACACTGAAGCTTTCTTT.

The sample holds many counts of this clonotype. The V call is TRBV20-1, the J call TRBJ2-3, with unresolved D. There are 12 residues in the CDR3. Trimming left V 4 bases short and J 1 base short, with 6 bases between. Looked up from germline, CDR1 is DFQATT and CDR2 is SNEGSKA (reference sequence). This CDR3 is CSAIVRTDTQYF. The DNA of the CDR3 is TGCAGTGCTATCGTCCGCACAGATACGCAGTATTTT.

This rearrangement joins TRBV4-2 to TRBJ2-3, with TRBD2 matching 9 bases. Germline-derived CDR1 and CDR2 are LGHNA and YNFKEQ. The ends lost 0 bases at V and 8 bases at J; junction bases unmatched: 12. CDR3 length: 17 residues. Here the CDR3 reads CASSQDASGIPSGTQYF. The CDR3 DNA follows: TGTGCCAGCAGCCAAGACGCTAGCGGGATCCCAAGCGGTACGCAGTATTTT.

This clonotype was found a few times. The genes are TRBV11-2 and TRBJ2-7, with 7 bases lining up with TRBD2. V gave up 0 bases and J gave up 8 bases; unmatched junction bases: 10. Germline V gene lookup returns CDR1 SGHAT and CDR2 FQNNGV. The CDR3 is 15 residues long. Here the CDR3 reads CASSLEASGVYQQYF. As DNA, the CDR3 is TGTGCCAGCAGCTTAGAGGCTAGCGGAGTATACCAGCAGTACTTC.

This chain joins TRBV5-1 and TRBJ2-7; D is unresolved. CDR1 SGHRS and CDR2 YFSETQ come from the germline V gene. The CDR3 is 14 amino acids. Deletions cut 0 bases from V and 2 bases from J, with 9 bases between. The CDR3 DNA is TGCGCCAGCAGCTTGGGGGCAGATACCTACGAGCAGTACTTC. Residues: CASSLGADTYEQYF. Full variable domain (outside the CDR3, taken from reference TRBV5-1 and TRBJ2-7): KAGVTQTPRYLIKTRGQQVTLSCSPISGHRSVSWYQQTPGQGLQFLFEYFSETQRNKGNFPGRFSGRQFSNSRSEMNVSTLELGDSALYLCASSLGADTYEQYFGPGTRLTVT.

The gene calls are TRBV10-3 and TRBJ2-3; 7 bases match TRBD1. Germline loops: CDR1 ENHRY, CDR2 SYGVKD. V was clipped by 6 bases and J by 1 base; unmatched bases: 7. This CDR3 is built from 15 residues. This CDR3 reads CAIRRQGRGTDTQYF. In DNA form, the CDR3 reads TGTGCCATCAGGCGACAGGGTAGAGGCACAGATACGCAGTATTTT.

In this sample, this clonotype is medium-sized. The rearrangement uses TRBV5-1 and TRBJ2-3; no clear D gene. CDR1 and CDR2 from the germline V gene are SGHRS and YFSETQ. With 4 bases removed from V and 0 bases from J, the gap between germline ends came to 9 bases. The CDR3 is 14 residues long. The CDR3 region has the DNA TGCGCCAGCAGCCCGGACGGAAGCACAGATACGCAGTATTTT. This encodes CASSPDGSTDTQYF.

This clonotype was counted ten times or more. The CDR3 DNA follows: TGCAGTGCTAGAGTGTCCCAGGGACCCTACGAGCAGTACTTC. Protein sequence: CSARVSQGPYEQYF. The chain combines TRBV20-1 with TRBJ2-7, with D possibly being TRBD1 or TRBD2 (5 bases each). Germline assignment: CDR1 DFQATT and CDR2 SNEGSKA (reference sequence). V lost 1 base and J 2 bases, leaving 12 bases between the germline ends. The CDR3 runs to 14 residues.